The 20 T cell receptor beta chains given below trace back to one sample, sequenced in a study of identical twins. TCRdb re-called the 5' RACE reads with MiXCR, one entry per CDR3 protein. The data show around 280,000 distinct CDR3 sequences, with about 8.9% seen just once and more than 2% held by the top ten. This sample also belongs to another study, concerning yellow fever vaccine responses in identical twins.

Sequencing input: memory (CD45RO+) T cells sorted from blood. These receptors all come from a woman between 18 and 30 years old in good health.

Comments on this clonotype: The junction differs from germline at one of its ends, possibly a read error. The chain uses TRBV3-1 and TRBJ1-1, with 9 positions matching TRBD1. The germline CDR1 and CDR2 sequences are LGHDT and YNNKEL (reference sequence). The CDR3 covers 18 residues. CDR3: CACSQQVGTGKVNTEAFF. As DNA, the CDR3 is TGTGCCTGCAGCCAGCAGGTTGGGACAGGGAAGGTGAACACTGAAGCTTTCTTT. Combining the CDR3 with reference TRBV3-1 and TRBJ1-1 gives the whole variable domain DTAVSQTPKYLVTQMGNDKSIKCEQNLGHDTMYWYKQDSKKFLKIMFSYNNKELIINETVPNRFSPKSPDKAHLNLHINSLELGDSAVYFCACSQQVGTGKVNTEAFFGQGTRLTVV.

The CDR3 here is CASSLAFETQYF. The CDR3 DNA sequence: TGTGCCAGCAGCTTAGCTTTTGAGACCCAGTACTTC. The chain recombines TRBV7-6 with TRBJ2-5; D gene ambiguous. CDR1 is SGHVS and CDR2 is FNYEAQ in the germline V gene. CDR3 length: 12 residues. V was pared by 0 bases and J by 5 bases, with 4 bases between.

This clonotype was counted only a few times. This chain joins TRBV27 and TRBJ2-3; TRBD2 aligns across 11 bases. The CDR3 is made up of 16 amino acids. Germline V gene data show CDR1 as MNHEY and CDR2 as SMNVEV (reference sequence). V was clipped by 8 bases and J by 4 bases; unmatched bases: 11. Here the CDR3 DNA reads TGTGCCAGCGTAAGGACTAGCGGGCCTGGACCAGATACGCAGTATTTT. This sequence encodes CASVRTSGPGPDTQYF.

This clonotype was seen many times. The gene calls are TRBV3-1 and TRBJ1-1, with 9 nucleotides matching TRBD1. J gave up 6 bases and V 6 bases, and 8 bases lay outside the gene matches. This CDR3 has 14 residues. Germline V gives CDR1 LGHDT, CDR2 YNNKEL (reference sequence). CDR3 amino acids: CASRRRQGGAEAFF. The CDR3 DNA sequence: TGTGCCAGCAGACGTAGACAGGGGGGCGCTGAAGCTTTCTTT.

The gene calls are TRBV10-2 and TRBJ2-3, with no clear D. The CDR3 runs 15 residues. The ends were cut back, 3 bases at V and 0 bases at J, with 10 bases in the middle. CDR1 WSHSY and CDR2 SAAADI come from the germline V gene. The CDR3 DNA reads TGCGCCAGCAGTGACTACTCCCTTAGCACAGATACGCAGTATTTT. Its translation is CASSDYSLSTDTQYF.

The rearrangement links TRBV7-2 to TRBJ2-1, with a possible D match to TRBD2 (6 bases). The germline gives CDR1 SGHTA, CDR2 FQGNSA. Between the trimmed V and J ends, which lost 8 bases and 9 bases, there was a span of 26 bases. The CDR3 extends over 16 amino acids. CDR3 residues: CASLARGLRNLGEQFF. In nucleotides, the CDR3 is TGTGCCAGCTTAGCGAGGGGACTCCGAAATCTCGGTGAGCAGTTCTTC. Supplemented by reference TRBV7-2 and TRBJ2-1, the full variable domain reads GAGVSQSPSNKVTEKGKDVELRCDPISGHTALYWYRQSLGQGLEFLIYFQGNSAPDKSGLPSDRFSAERTGGSVSTLTIQRTQQEDSAVYLCASLARGLRNLGEQFFGPGTRLTVL.

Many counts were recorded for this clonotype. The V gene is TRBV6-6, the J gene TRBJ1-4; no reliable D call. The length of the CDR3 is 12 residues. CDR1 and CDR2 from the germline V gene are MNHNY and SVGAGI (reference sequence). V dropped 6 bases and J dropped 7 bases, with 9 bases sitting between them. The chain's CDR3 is CASSPVAEKLFF. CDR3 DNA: TGTGCCAGCAGCCCAGTGGCTGAAAAACTGTTTTTT.

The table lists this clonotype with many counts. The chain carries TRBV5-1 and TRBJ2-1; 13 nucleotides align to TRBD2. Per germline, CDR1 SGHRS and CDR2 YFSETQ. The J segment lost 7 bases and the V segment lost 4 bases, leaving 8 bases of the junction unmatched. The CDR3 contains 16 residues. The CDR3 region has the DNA TGCGCCAGCAGCCCAGTCGGGACTAGCGGGACGAATGAGCAGTTCTTC. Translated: CASSPVGTSGTNEQFF.

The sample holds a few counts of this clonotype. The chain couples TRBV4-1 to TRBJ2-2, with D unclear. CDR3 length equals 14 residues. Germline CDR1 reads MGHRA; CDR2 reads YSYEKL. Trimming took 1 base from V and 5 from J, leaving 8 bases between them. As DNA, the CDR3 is TGCGCCAGCAGCCAAGGTCCTTCTACCGGGGAGCTGTTTTTT. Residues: CASSQGPSTGELFF.

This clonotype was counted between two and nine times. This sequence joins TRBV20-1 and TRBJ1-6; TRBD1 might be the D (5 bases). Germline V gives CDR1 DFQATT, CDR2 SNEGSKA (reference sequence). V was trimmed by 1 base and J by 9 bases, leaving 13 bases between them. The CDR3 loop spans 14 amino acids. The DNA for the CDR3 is TGCAGTGCTAGAGGAGGCGTGCAGGGTTCACCCCTCCACTTT. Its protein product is CSARGGVQGSPLHF.

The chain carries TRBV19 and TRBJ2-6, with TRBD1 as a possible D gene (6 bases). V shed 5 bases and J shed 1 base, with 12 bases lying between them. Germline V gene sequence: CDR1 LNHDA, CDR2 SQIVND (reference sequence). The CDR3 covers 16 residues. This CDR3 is CASSVQGISGANVLTF. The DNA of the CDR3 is TGTGCCAGTAGTGTGCAGGGGATTTCTGGGGCCAACGTCCTGACTTTC.

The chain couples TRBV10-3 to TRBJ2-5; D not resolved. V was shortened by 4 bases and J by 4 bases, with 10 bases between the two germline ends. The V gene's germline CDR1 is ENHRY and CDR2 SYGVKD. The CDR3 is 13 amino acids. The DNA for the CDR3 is TGTGCCATCAGTGTCTTGCGAGTAGAGACCCAGTACTTC. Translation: CAISVLRVETQYF.

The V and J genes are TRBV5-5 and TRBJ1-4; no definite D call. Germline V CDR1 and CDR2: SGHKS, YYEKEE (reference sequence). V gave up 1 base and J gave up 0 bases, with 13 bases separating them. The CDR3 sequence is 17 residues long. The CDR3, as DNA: TGTGCCAGCAGCTTGCTATCCGGCCTAACAACTAATGAAAAACTGTTTTTT. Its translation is CASSLLSGLTTNEKLFF.

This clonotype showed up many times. The CDR3 bases are TGTGCTAGTGGTTCTCAGGGTACCTACGAGCAGTACTTC. Translating it yields CASGSQGTYEQYF. V gene TRBV12-5 combines with J gene TRBJ2-7; the D gene is possibly TRBD1 (5 bases). The germline V and J ends were trimmed by 4 bases and 2 bases, with 9 bases remaining between them. The CDR3 spans 13 residues. CDR1 and CDR2 from the germline V gene are LGHNT and FRNRAP.

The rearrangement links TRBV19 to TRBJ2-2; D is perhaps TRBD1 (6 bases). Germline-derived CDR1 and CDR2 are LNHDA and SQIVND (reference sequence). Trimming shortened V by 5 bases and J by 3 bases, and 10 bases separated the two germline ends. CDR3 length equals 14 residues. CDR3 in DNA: TGTGCCAGTAGTTTTAGGGGGTACACCGGGGAGCTGTTTTTT. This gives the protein CASSFRGYTGELFF.

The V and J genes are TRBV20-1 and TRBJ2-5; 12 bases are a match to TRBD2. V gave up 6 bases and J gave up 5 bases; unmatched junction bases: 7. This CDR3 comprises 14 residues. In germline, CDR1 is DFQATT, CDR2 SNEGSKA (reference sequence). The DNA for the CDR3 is TGCAGTGCGAGCCTAGCGGGGGGGCCGGAGACCCAGTACTTC. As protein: CSASLAGGPETQYF.

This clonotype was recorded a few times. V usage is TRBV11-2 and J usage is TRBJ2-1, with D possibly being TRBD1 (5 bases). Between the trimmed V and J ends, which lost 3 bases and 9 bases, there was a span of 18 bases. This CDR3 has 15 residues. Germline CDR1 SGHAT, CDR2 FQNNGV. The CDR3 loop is CASSFRDTGGSEQFF. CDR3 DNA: TGTGCCAGCAGCTTCAGGGATACAGGCGGAAGTGAGCAGTTCTTC.

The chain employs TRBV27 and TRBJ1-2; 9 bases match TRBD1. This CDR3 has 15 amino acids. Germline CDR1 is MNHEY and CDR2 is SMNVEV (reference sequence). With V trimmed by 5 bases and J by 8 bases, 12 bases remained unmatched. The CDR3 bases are TGTGCCAGCAGTCCTCGGGACAGGGCCACCTTAGGCTACACCTTC. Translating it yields CASSPRDRATLGYTF.

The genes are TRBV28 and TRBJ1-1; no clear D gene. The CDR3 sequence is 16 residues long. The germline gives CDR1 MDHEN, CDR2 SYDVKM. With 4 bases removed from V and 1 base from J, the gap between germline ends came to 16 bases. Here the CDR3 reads CASSSPPPLGNTEAFF. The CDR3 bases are TGTGCCAGCAGTTCCCCCCCCCCGTTGGGGAACACTGAAGCTTTCTTT. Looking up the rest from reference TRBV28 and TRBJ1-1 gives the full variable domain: DVKVTQSSRYLVKRTGEKVFLECVQDMDHENMFWYRQDPGLGLRLIYFSYDVKMKEKGDIPEGYSVSREKKERFSLILESASTNQTSMYLCASSSPPPLGNTEAFFGQGTRLTVV.

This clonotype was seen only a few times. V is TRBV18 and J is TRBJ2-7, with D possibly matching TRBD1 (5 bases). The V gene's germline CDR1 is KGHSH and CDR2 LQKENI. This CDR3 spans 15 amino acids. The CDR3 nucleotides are TGTGCCAGCTCGCCACAGGCAACCAGCTCCTACGAGCAGTACGTC. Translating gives CASSPQATSSYEQYV.